This T cell receptor beta chain was profiled in a study of beta chain features in type 1 diabetes. The overall study: Summed over all samples, the examined sorted cells came to some 99 million. Findings and limits, study-wide: For type 1 diabetes patients, VDJ junctions showed fewer insertions and more deletions.

By way of CD45RO/CCR7/CD25/CD127/CD95/CD27, the CD4+ regulatory, stem cell-like memory, central memory and naive cells were sorted. In all sorted populations, purity surpassed 95%. This clone was detected a few times. Its antigen is currently unknown. CDR1 is SNHLY, CDR2 FYNNEI, per germline. The CDR3 is made up of 13 amino acids. Reverse transcribing all isolated RNA meant expressed TCRB transcripts were sequenced. Assay: immunoSEQ multiplex PCR; the TCRdb copy retains only in-frame clones and omits some. The sample holds just over 450,000 clones; about 29% are singletons and the top ten take around 0.065%.

The sequence was obtained from a young man in good health. This chain joins TRBV2 and TRBJ2-1; a possible D gene is TRBD2 (5 bases). Sequencing was performed on naive CD4+ T cells from blood. The CDR3 spells CQVAGRSYNEQFF. The CDR3 DNA is TGTCAGGTCGCGGGCCGTTCCTACAATGAGCAGTTCTTC.